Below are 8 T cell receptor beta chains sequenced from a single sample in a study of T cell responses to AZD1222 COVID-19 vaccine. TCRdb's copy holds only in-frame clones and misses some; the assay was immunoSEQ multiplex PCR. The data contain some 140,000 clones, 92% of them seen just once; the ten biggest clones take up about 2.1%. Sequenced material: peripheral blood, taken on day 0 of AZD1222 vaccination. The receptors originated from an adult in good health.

As DNA, the CDR3 is TGTGCCACCAGTGACTACGACAGTGCTACAGATACGCAGTATTTT. Protein sequence: CATSDYDSATDTQYF. The rearrangement joins TRBV24-1 to TRBJ2-3; the D gene is possibly TRBD1 (5 bases). Per the germline V gene, CDR1 is KGHDR and CDR2 is SFDVKD. This CDR3 spans 15 amino acids. V dropped 4 bases and J dropped 3 bases, with 13 bases sitting between them.

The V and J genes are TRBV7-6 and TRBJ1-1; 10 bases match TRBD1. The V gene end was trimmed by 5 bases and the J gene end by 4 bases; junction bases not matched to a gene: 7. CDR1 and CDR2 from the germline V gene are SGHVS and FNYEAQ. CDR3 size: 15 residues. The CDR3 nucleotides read TGTGCCAGCAGCCCCCGACAGGGGGCTGTCACTGAAGCTTTCTTT. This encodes CASSPRQGAVTEAFF.

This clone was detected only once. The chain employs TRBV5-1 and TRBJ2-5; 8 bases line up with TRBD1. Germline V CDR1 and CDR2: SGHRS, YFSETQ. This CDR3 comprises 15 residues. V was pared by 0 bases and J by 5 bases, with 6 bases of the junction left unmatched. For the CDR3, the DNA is TGCGCCAGCAGCTTGGAACCAGGGGGCGCGGAGACCCAGTACTTC. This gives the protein CASSLEPGGAETQYF.

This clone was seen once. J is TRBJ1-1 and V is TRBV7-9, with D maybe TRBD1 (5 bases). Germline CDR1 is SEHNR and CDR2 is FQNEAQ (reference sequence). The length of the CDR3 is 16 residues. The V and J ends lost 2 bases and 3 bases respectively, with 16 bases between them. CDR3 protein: CASSLPRGGRDTEAFF. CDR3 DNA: TGTGCCAGCAGCTTACCGCGCGGGGGGAGGGACACTGAAGCTTTCTTT.

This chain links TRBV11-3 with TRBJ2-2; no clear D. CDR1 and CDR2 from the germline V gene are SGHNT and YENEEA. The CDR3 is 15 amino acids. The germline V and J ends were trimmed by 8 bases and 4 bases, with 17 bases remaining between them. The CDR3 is CASSHRSGSTGELFF. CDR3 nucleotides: TGTGCCAGCTCCCATCGTTCTGGGTCCACCGGGGAGCTGTTTTTT. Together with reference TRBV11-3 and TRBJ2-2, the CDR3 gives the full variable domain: EAGVVQSPRYKIIEKKQPVAFWCNPISGHNTLYWYLQNLGQGPELLIRYENEEAVDDSQLPKDRFSAERLKGVDSTLKIQPAELGDSAVYLCASSHRSGSTGELFFGEGSRLTVL.

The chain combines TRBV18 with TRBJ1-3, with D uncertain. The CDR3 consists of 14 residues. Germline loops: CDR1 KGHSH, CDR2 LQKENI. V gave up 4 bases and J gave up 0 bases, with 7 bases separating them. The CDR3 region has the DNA TGTGCCAGCTCACTACAGAGCTCTGGAAACACCATATATTTT. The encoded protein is CASSLQSSGNTIYF.

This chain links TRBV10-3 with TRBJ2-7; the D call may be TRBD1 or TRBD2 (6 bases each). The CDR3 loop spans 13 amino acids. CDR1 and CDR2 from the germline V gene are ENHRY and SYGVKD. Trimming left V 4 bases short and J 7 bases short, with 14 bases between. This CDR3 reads CAISVGGSGEQYF. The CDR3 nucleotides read TGTGCCATCAGTGTAGGGGGGTCGGGTGAGCAGTACTTC.

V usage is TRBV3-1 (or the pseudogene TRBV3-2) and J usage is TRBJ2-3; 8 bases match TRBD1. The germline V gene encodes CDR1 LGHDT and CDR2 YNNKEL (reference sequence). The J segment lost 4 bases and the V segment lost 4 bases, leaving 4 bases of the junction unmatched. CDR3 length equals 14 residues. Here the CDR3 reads CASSPGRGPDTQYF. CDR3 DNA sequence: TGTGCCAGCAGCCCTGGCAGGGGGCCAGATACGCAGTATTTT.